The T cell receptor beta chain under discussion was sequenced for a study of blood T cell repertoires in COVID-19. Overall study context: Acute and convalescent COVID-19 specimens originated in the United States, Italy and Spain. T cells, B-cell-depleted T cells, or PBMCs provided the cDNA or gDNA that served as material.

V was trimmed by 2 bases and J by 6 bases, leaving 10 bases between them. Germline CDR1 SGHTA, CDR2 FQGNSA. This CDR3 comprises 13 residues. Source study methods: Amplification of reference gene primers was used by the study to estimate nucleated cell counts. Sequenced by immunoSEQ multiplex PCR; TCRdb stores in-frame clones only, minus some. V and J calls plus clone size are reproduced from that table; the DNA served to infer D and trimming. The sample lists under 95,000 clones; 83% were seen once. The sample consisted of peripheral blood. J is TRBJ1-1 and V is TRBV7-2; D perhaps matches TRBD1 (6 bases). This clonotype was obtained from a human donor in a cohort sampled during active COVID-19. The CDR3 is CASSLRQEAEAFF. In DNA, the CDR3 is TGTGCCAGCAGCTTACGACAGGAGGCTGAAGCTTTCTTT.